Listed below are T cell receptor beta chains from one sample, sequenced in a study of CD8 T cells in ankylosing spondylitis. TCRdb reprocessed the 5' RACE reads via MiXCR and lists one record per CDR3 protein. The table includes around 890,000 distinct CDR3 sequences, around 11% detected once. Specimen: blood, either unsorted or a sorted T cell fraction (not recorded which). These receptors originate from a male donor with ankylosing spondylitis. Both conserved end residues are part of each CDR3. The D gene is left open where the match is weak. Expanded clones get a size class; other rows say once, few or many, or leave the size out.

v_gene: TRBV6-1; abundance: -; j_gene: TRBJ1-1; len: 14; d_gene: -; CDR3nt: TGTGCCATTCGGAGGGATACTCGGAACACTGAAGCTTTCTTT; CDR3aa: CAIRRDTRNTEAFF
v_gene: TRBV24-1; abundance: -; j_gene: TRBJ2-3; len: 15; d_gene: -; CDR3nt: TGTGCCACCAGTGGAACAGGGATTTGGGCAGATACGCAGTATTTT; CDR3aa: CATSGTGIWADTQYF
v_gene: TRBV24-1; abundance: -; j_gene: TRBJ2-1; len: 13; d_gene: -; CDR3nt: TGTGCCACCAGCCCAACCCGGGTCCAAGAGCAGTTCTTC; CDR3aa: CATSPTRVQEQFF
v_gene: TRBV20-1; abundance: once; j_gene: TRBJ2-1; len: 17; d_gene: TRBD2; CDR3nt: TGCAGTGCTAGAGCCCCCCTAAGCGGGGGATCCTACAATGAGCAGTTCTTC; CDR3aa: CSARAPLSGGSYNEQFF
v_gene: TRBV29-1; abundance: many; j_gene: TRBJ2-5; len: 13; d_gene: -; CDR3nt: TGCAGCGTTGAACCGGGACTGGGTGGGACCCAGTACTTC; CDR3aa: CSVEPGLGGTQYF
v_gene: TRBV6-1; abundance: -; j_gene: TRBJ1-1; len: 13; d_gene: -; CDR3nt: TGTGCCAGCAGTACAGGGTCGAACACTGAAGCTTTCTTT; CDR3aa: CASSTGSNTEAFF
v_gene: TRBV20-1; abundance: few; j_gene: TRBJ2-3; len: 14; d_gene: -; CDR3nt: TGCAGTGCTAGATCGGGGACACGCACAGATACGCAGTATTTT; CDR3aa: CSARSGTRTDTQYF
v_gene: TRBV3-1; abundance: -; j_gene: TRBJ2-1; len: 15; d_gene: -; CDR3nt: TGTGCCAGCAGCCAAGGGGGGGACACCCACAATGAGCAGTTCTTC; CDR3aa: CASSQGGDTHNEQFF
v_gene: TRBV29-1; abundance: few; j_gene: TRBJ1-2; len: 14; d_gene: -; CDR3nt: TGCAGCGTTGCTTATCAGCACCATAACTATGGCTACACCTTC; CDR3aa: CSVAYQHHNYGYTF
v_gene: TRBV5-1; abundance: few; j_gene: TRBJ2-7; len: 15; d_gene: -; CDR3nt: TGCGCCAGCTCCTCCCCCGGACAGACCGTCTACGAGCAGTACTTC; CDR3aa: CASSSPGQTVYEQYF